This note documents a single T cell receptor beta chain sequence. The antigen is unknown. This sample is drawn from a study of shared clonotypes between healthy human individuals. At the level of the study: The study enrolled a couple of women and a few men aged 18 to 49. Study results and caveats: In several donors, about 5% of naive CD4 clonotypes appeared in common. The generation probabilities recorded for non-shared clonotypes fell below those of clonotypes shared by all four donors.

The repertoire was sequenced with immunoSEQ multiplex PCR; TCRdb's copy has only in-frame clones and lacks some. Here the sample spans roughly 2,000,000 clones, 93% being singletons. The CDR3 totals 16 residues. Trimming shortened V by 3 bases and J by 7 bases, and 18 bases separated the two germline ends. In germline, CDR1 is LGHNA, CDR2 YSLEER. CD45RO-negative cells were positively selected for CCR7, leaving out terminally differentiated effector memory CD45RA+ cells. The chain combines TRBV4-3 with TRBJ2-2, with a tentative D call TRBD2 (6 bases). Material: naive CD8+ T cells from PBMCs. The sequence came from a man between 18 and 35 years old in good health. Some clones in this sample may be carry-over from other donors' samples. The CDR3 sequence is CASSQTIGLSGGELFF. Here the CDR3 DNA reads TGCGCCAGCAGCCAGACAATCGGACTATCCGGCGGGGAGCTGTTTTTT.